This entry lists 25 T cell receptor beta chains sequenced from one sample in a study of CD8 T cells in Susac syndrome. cDNA came from 0.5 to 1 ug RNA primed by random hexamers. TCRdb analysed the immunoSEQ multiplex PCR reads with MiXCR anew, one entry per CDR3 protein. The data show about 200,000 distinct CDR3 sequences, just under 95% seen once. The specimen sequenced was CD4+ T cells from PBMCs. These receptors originate from a human donor with multiple sclerosis.

The gene calls are TRBV2 and TRBJ2-4; TRBD1 matches at 7 bases. Unmatched junction bases numbered 7, after V lost 6 bases and J lost 2 bases. The germline V gene has CDR1 SNHLY and CDR2 FYNNEI. The CDR3 consists of 15 residues. The CDR3 coding sequence is TGTGCCAGCAGGGGGGACAGTGCAACCAAAAACATTCAGTACTTC. Translation gives CASRGDSATKNIQYF.

The chain joins TRBV27 to TRBJ1-6, with D hard to call. This CDR3 has 11 amino acids. The germline gives CDR1 MNHEY, CDR2 SMNVEV (reference sequence). Trimming cost V 3 bases and J 10 bases, with 4 bases left between them. The CDR3 nucleotides are TGTGCCAGCAGTTTGAGGTCACCCCTCCACTTT. Translated, it gives CASSLRSPLHF.

The chain employs TRBV20-1 and TRBJ1-1; D is undetermined. The germline V and J ends were trimmed by 5 bases and 0 bases, with 13 bases remaining between them. Per germline, CDR1 DFQATT and CDR2 SNEGSKA (reference sequence). CDR3 size: 14 residues. The CDR3 DNA is TGCAGTGCTGTACCGGGATTTATGAACACTGAAGCTTTCTTT. Its protein product is CSAVPGFMNTEAFF.

This clonotype occurred a few times. The gene calls are TRBV7-9 and TRBJ2-5; D is possibly TRBD1 (5 bases). Per germline, CDR1 SEHNR and CDR2 FQNEAQ (reference sequence). This CDR3 is built from 14 residues. V lost 0 bases, J lost 5 bases, and 10 bases lay in between. The CDR3 sequence is CASSLAGLGETQYF. The CDR3 DNA reads TGTGCCAGCAGCTTAGCGGGGCTAGGCGAGACCCAGTACTTC.

The V gene is TRBV6-5, the J gene TRBJ1-1; perhaps TRBD1 as D (6 bases). This CDR3 is built from 14 residues. Germline CDR1 is MNHEY and CDR2 is SVGAGI. Trimming stripped 5 bases from V and 4 bases from J, with 14 bases between. CDR3 sequence reads: CASSLQQGFTEAFF. In DNA form, the CDR3 reads TGTGCCAGCAGTCTCCAACAGGGATTCACTGAAGCTTTCTTT.

The chain carries TRBV3-1 and TRBJ1-1, with 7 bases lining up with TRBD1. V gave up 6 bases and J gave up 7 bases; unmatched junction bases: 8. CDR1 is LGHDT and CDR2 is YNNKEL in the germline V gene (reference sequence). The CDR3 has 13 residues. CDR3: CASRLTGDGEAFF. The CDR3 DNA is TGTGCCAGCAGGCTTACAGGGGATGGTGAAGCTTTCTTT.

This chain links TRBV20-1 with TRBJ2-7, with D tentatively TRBD1 (6 bases). Germline values: CDR1 DFQATT, CDR2 SNEGSKA (reference sequence). V lost 3 bases to trimming and J lost 4 bases, with 22 bases between them. The CDR3 contains 16 residues. The CDR3 DNA sequence: TGCAGTGCTAGGTCCTTCGGGGACACTGGATTATACGAGCAGTACTTC. Protein sequence: CSARSFGDTGLYEQYF.

This rearrangement joins TRBV20-1 to TRBJ2-3; perhaps D is TRBD1 or TRBD2 (6 bases each). CDR3 length: 12 residues. Germline V gives CDR1 DFQATT, CDR2 SNEGSKA (reference sequence). The CDR3 is CRPGARTDTQYF. CDR3 coding DNA: TGCAGGCCGGGGGCCCGCACAGATACGCAGTATTTT.

V is TRBV6-6 and J is TRBJ1-1; 9 bases are shared with TRBD1. Germline CDR1 is MNHNY and CDR2 is SVGAGI (reference sequence). The CDR3 totals 16 residues. J gave up 0 bases and V 6 bases, and 8 bases lay outside the gene matches. CDR3 sequence: CASRRTGDEMNTEAFF. CDR3 nucleotides: TGTGCCAGCAGAAGGACAGGGGACGAAATGAACACTGAAGCTTTCTTT.

The rearrangement uses TRBV28 and TRBJ2-7, with D perhaps given as TRBD1 or TRBD2 (5 bases each). The CDR3 runs 15 residues. V was shortened by 6 bases and J by 5 bases, with 20 bases between the two germline ends. Germline V lookup: CDR1 MDHEN, CDR2 SYDVKM. CDR3 sequence reads: CASSPKPGPADEQYV. For the CDR3, the DNA is TGTGCCAGCAGCCCCAAGCCGGGACCCGCGGACGAGCAGTACGTC.

The V and J genes are TRBV5-1 and TRBJ2-5; D gene uncertain. The CDR3 length is 13 residues. The V gene lost 3 bases and the J gene lost 1 base, with 7 bases spanning the gap. The germline V gene has CDR1 SGHRS and CDR2 YFSETQ. CDR3: CASSSNIQETQYF. For the CDR3, the DNA is TGCGCCAGCAGCTCGAATATCCAAGAGACCCAGTACTTC.

This clonotype has only one observation. The chain uses TRBV20-1 and TRBJ2-3; no firm D call. The CDR3 spans 13 residues. Germline values: CDR1 DFQATT, CDR2 SNEGSKA (reference sequence). Trimming removed 6 bases from V and 1 base from J, with 11 bases in between. The CDR3 sequence: CSAGPAGTDTQYF. Here the CDR3 DNA reads TGCAGTGCCGGCCCGGCGGGCACAGATACGCAGTATTTT.

The chain combines TRBV7-9 with TRBJ1-5; no firm D call. CDR1 is SEHNR, CDR2 FQNEAQ, per germline (reference sequence). Trimming left V 1 base short and J 2 bases short, with 9 bases between. The CDR3 consists of 15 residues. The CDR3 loop reads CASSLDLTGNQPQHF. The CDR3 DNA is TGTGCCAGCAGCTTAGATCTGACGGGCAATCAGCCCCAGCATTTT.

The chain uses TRBV25-1 and TRBJ2-3; tentatively, D is TRBD1 (5 bases). Trimming took off 1 base at V and 7 bases at J, with 18 bases between the two ends. From germline, CDR1 is MGHDK and CDR2 SYGVNS. The CDR3 spans 16 residues. The CDR3 reads CASSESRQGKQHTQYF. As DNA, the CDR3 is TGTGCCAGCAGTGAATCCAGGCAGGGTAAACAACATACGCAGTATTTT. Combining the CDR3 with reference TRBV25-1 and TRBJ2-3 gives the whole variable domain EADIYQTPRYLVIGTGKKITLECSQTMGHDKMYWYQQDPGMELHLIHYSYGVNSTEKGDLSSESTVSRIRTEHFPLTLESARPSHTSQYLCASSESRQGKQHTQYFGPGTRLTVL.

V and J are TRBV20-1 and TRBJ2-5; 11 bases are a match to TRBD2. The CDR3 totals 13 residues. CDR1 is DFQATT and CDR2 is SNEGSKA in the germline V gene (reference sequence). V shed 3 bases, J shed 5 bases, and the junction held 2 bases outside the gene matches. The CDR3 DNA reads TGCAGTGCTAGGGCTAGCGGGAGGGAGACCCAGTACTTC. As protein: CSARASGRETQYF.

V and J are TRBV29-1 and TRBJ1-1; 10 nucleotides agree with TRBD1. The CDR3 length is 13 residues. The V gene's germline CDR1 is SQVTM and CDR2 ANQGSEA. Unmatched junction bases numbered 6, after V lost 7 bases and J lost 4 bases. The CDR3 spells CSAQTGGLTEAFF. The CDR3 DNA follows: TGCAGCGCCCAGACAGGGGGCCTCACTGAAGCTTTCTTT.

The chain recombines TRBV5-1 with TRBJ2-2; a possible D gene is TRBD1 (5 bases). V lost 5 bases, J lost 1 base, and 12 bases lay in between. CDR1 SGHRS and CDR2 YFSETQ come from the germline V gene. The CDR3 sequence is 15 residues long. CDR3 amino acids: CASRIDSENTGELFF. CDR3 DNA: TGCGCCAGCAGGATAGACAGCGAGAACACCGGGGAGCTGTTTTTT.

The CDR3 region is CASSLAGSYEQYF. For the CDR3, the DNA is TGTGCCAGCAGCTTAGCGGGCAGCTACGAGCAGTACTTC. The J gene is TRBJ2-7, the V gene TRBV11-2; no clear D. The CDR3 extends over 13 amino acids. Germline lookup yields CDR1 SGHAT and CDR2 FQNNGV. Trimming left V 1 base short and J 3 bases short, with 7 bases between.

This clonotype was picked up a small number of times. This rearrangement joins TRBV12-3 or TRBV12-4 to TRBJ1-1; D may be TRBD1 (6 bases). The CDR3 is 13 amino acids. Trimming cost V 3 bases and J 3 bases, with 8 bases left between them. The CDR3, as DNA: TGTGCCAGCAGTTTCAAGGGGGACACTGAAGCTTTCTTT. Translating gives CASSFKGDTEAFF.

This clonotype was seen only a few times. The rearrangement links TRBV30 to TRBJ2-5, with 7 bases lining up with TRBD1. This CDR3 is 13 amino acids long. The germline CDR1 and CDR2 sequences are GTSNPN and SVGIG (reference sequence). With V trimmed by 5 bases and J by 0 bases, 3 bases remained unmatched. CDR3 DNA sequence: TGTGCCTGGGCACAGGGGAACCAAGAGACCCAGTACTTC. Translating gives CAWAQGNQETQYF.

This clonotype was picked up one time. The J gene is TRBJ2-4, the V gene TRBV16; TRBD2 might be the D (5 bases). Trimming left V 7 bases short and J 1 base short, with 14 bases between. There are 15 residues in the CDR3. CDR1 KGHSY and CDR2 FQNENV come from the germline V gene. The CDR3 DNA sequence: TGTGCCAGCAAGGTTAGCGCATTTGCCAAAAACATTCAGTACTTC. It encodes CASKVSAFAKNIQYF.

The chain combines TRBV5-4 with TRBJ2-7; D unresolved. CDR1 is SGHNT and CDR2 is YYREEE in the germline V gene (reference sequence). This CDR3 comprises 15 residues. V lost 4 bases and J 2 bases, leaving 16 bases between the germline ends. The CDR3 sequence is CASSQDVARTYEQYF. The CDR3 DNA is TGTGCCAGCAGCCAAGATGTGGCCCGAACCTACGAGCAGTACTTC.

The rearrangement joins TRBV6-2 or TRBV6-3 to TRBJ2-1, with 10 nucleotides matching TRBD2. V gave up 0 bases and J gave up 6 bases; unmatched junction bases: 8. Germline V gene data show CDR1 as MNHEY and CDR2 as SVGEGT. The CDR3 is 17 residues long. This CDR3 is CASSYSVTSGAFNEQFF. Written as DNA, the CDR3 is TGTGCCAGCAGTTACTCGGTAACTAGCGGGGCCTTCAATGAGCAGTTCTTC.

V and J are TRBV30 and TRBJ1-6; D might be TRBD1 (6 bases). Germline loops: CDR1 GTSNPN, CDR2 SVGIG (reference sequence). The CDR3 is made up of 15 amino acids. With 2 bases removed from V and 2 bases from J, the gap between germline ends came to 10 bases. The CDR3 reads CAWSYGGPYNSPLHF. CDR3 nucleotides: TGTGCCTGGAGTTACGGGGGGCCCTATAATTCACCCCTCCACTTT.

This clonotype was detected only once. V usage is TRBV30 and J usage is TRBJ2-3, with 8 bases identical to TRBD2. V dropped 2 bases and J dropped 4; count of bases not matched to a gene: 2. The CDR3 loop spans 13 amino acids. Germline V gene data show CDR1 as GTSNPN and CDR2 as SVGIG (reference sequence). In DNA form, the CDR3 reads TGTGCCTGGAGTCCGCGGGGGGCAGATACGCAGTATTTT. It yields the protein CAWSPRGADTQYF.